This TCR beta chain is drawn from a study of cytomegalovirus exposure and HLA in healthy donors. Study-level information: Unique TCRs from HLA-typed donors, approximately 80 million of them, were held in an early data release.

Each donor was healthy, and each was a bone marrow donor. General study points: A prior analysis recorded that most TCR beta V segments were productive about 87% or about 30% of the time.

The sample holds one count of this clone. The antigen remains undetermined. V was clipped by 5 bases and J by 0 bases; unmatched bases: 6. Germline V lookup: CDR1 MDHEN, CDR2 SYDVKM. CDR3 length: 16 residues. 60 Vbeta and 13 Jbeta primers were used in PCR. Repertoires were generated with immunoSEQ multiplex PCR, while TCRdb's copy carries only in-frame clones and drops some. The sample has some 120,000 clones, roughly 88% seen once. The gene calls are TRBV28 and TRBJ2-7; 11 bases are shared with TRBD2. This TCR came from a woman between 18 and 30 years old in good health and CMV-seropositive. Sequencing input: PBMCs. CDR3 DNA: TGTGCCAGCAGTCTGGCTAGCGGGGGGAGCTCCTACGAGCAGTACTTC. Amino acid sequence: CASSLASGGSSYEQYF.